The 10 T cell receptor beta chains given below trace back to one sample, sequenced in a study of T-cell memory formation after mild COVID-19. Each CDR3 protein gets one entry after TCRdb re-called the 5' RACE reads with MiXCR. The sample includes approximately 250,000 distinct CDR3 sequences, 15% to 20% seen only once; the top ten take 20% to 25%. The sample was PBMCs or a T cell subset sorted from them (not recorded which). Every receptor here comes from a man aged 18 to 30 who had mild COVID-19 (a few samples of this study predate the infection). Cell type and time point are not known.

This clonotype was counted only a few times. This sequence joins TRBV30 and TRBJ1-1; D perhaps matches TRBD1 (5 bases). The germline V gene has CDR1 GTSNPN and CDR2 SVGIG (reference sequence). V dropped 0 bases and J dropped 5 bases, with 10 bases sitting between them. CDR3 size: 13 residues. Written as DNA, the CDR3 is TGTGCCTGGAGTGTAACAGGTGGTACTGAAGCTTTCTTT. Protein product: CAWSVTGGTEAFF.

This clonotype has a handful of counts. V and J are TRBV7-9 and TRBJ2-2; D is uncertain. V was cut by 2 bases and J by 5 bases, with 12 bases left in between. The germline V gene has CDR1 SEHNR and CDR2 FQNEAQ (reference sequence). This CDR3 contains 15 residues. DNA for the CDR3: TGTGCCAGCAGCTTACCGAGCCCAAGAACCGGGGAGCTGTTTTTT. Amino acids: CASSLPSPRTGELFF.

The CDR3 spells CASNDRVYTGELFF. CDR3 sequence (DNA): TGTGCCAGCAACGACAGGGTCTACACCGGGGAGCTGTTTTTT. The V and J genes are TRBV6-2 or TRBV6-3 and TRBJ2-2; 7 bases are a match to TRBD1. Unmatched junction bases numbered 5, after V lost 7 bases and J lost 3 bases. Germline V gene lookup returns CDR1 MNHEY and CDR2 SVGEGT. The CDR3 runs to 14 residues.

This sequence joins TRBV2 and TRBJ2-1; D tentatively fits TRBD1 or TRBD2 (5 bases each). CDR1 is SNHLY, CDR2 FYNNEI, per germline. The CDR3 spans 12 residues. V lost 7 bases, J lost 7 bases, and 11 bases lay in between. The CDR3 DNA reads TGTGCCAGCACCGGGGCAGTTAATGAGCAGTTCTTC. It specifies CASTGAVNEQFF.

This clonotype was observed a handful of times. The chain recombines TRBV27 with TRBJ2-1, with 9 nucleotides matching TRBD2. V lost 0 bases, J lost 4 bases, and 7 bases stayed unmatched. Per the germline V gene, CDR1 is MNHEY and CDR2 is SMNVEV (reference sequence). CDR3 length equals 17 residues. Here the CDR3 DNA reads TGTGCCAGCAGTTTATCCCTCCCTAGCGGGGTTTACAATGAGCAGTTCTTC. Translating it yields CASSLSLPSGVYNEQFF.

This clonotype was seen a handful of times. The chain recombines TRBV27 with TRBJ1-6, with D uncertain. V shed 4 bases and J shed 0 bases, with 7 bases lying between them. Germline V gene sequence: CDR1 MNHEY, CDR2 SMNVEV (reference sequence). The CDR3 spans 15 residues. CDR3 coding DNA: TGTGCCAGCAGTTGGTTAAGCTCCTATAATTCACCCCTCCACTTT. Translation: CASSWLSSYNSPLHF.

This chain links TRBV2 with TRBJ1-1, with 7 bases aligning to TRBD1. The CDR3 is made up of 11 amino acids. Germline V CDR1 and CDR2: SNHLY, FYNNEI. J was trimmed by 7 bases and V by 7 bases; bases with no gene match: 3. The CDR3 here is CASIQGGEAFF. CDR3 DNA sequence: TGTGCCAGCATTCAGGGGGGTGAAGCTTTCTTT.

This clonotype was seen a few times. CDR3 in amino acids: CASSPNRDQGQYF. In nucleotides, the CDR3 is TGTGCCAGCAGCCCCAACCGGGACCAGGGGCAGTACTTC. The chain has TRBV7-2 and TRBJ2-7; perhaps D is TRBD1 or TRBD2 (5 bases each). CDR1 is SGHTA, CDR2 FQGNSA, per germline. This CDR3 is 13 amino acids long. Deletions cut 5 bases from V and 9 bases from J, with 17 bases between.

The chain is built from TRBV11-1 and TRBJ1-1; no clear D. Germline CDR1 reads SGHAT; CDR2 reads FQDESV (reference sequence). The CDR3 is made up of 13 amino acids. Trimming left V 3 bases short and J 1 base short, with 6 bases between. The CDR3, as DNA: TGTGCCAGCAGCTTTACAGAGAACACTGAAGCTTTCTTT. This sequence encodes CASSFTENTEAFF.

This chain joins TRBV19 and TRBJ1-1; possible D gene TRBD1, 5 bases. Trimming removed 7 bases from V and 7 bases from J, with 10 bases in between. Germline V CDR1 and CDR2: LNHDA, SQIVND (reference sequence). The CDR3 extends over 11 amino acids. The CDR3 coding sequence is TGTGCCAGTACCGGCGGGGGTGAAGCTTTCTTT. Translating it yields CASTGGGEAFF.